The sequence of this TCR beta chain was determined in a study of T cell responses to AZD1222 COVID-19 vaccine (dated by TCRdb to about 2021). Concerning the study at large: A total of 233 trial participants underwent TCR sequencing, of whom about 200 received two doses of AZD1222 and about 25 received two doses of the MenACWY control vaccine. Trial participants were enrolled into age subgroups of 18-55, 56-69 and 70-plus years, which contained approximately 150, 28 and 58 TCR-sequenced participants, respectively.

The time point label on this specimen signifies: about 28 days (+/-7) after the second vaccine dose. AZD1222 recipients with second doses at about 4 weeks or about 12 weeks were pooled, because spike-specific TCR depth and breadth did not differ between schedules. Vaccinee samples were obtained from the UK trials COV001 and COV002, which included a single-blind randomized controlled phase 2/3 trial of AZD1222 (ChAdOx1 nCoV-19) in healthy adults. Trial participant PBMC samples were collected at day 0 and day 28 after the second dose for TCRbeta chain sequencing. The CDR3 regions of human TCRbeta chains were analyzed by immunosequencing. Under the source paper's analysis protocol: TCRs in the repertoires were matched against a reference library of SARS-CoV-2-specific TCRs that had been generated with the MIRA antigen-specificity platform. Breadth was defined as the fraction of unique TCRs that were SARS-CoV-2-associated, and depth was defined as the fraction of total T cells that were SARS-CoV-2-associated. Using the MIRA data, each spike-specific TCR was assigned both to the spike region to which the TCR was reactive and to a CD4 or CD8 class. Log10-transformed breadth and depth values were compared by one-way ANOVA with Sidak's multiple comparisons tests. Not all clones reach the TCRdb copy of this immuneACCESS table, which keeps in-frame sequences only. Checked studies attribute under half of the gap to unresolved V genes and leave the rest unexplained. That table is the source of V, J and clone size, and D and trimming were worked out from the DNA. This sample has over 130,000 clones in its table, and around nine tenths of those were observed once. Of the sample, approximately 3.8% is held by the ten largest clones.

The investigation overall reported the following: In the small 56-69-year group, the increase in depth fell short of significance, most likely because of low power. Epitopes outside the regions mutated in the B.1.351 and B.1.1.7 variants were reportedly recognized by nearly half of the unique spike-specific TCRs. Most participants were white British and females outnumbered males, and the authors suggested that clonal diversity may have been underestimated. After two AZD1222 doses, spike-specific TCR breadth and depth were significantly higher than at day 0 and than in MenACWY recipients. The vaccine-associated CD4 TCRs covered the entire spike protein, and the dominant responses fell in regions 160-218 and 743-854. Because no samples from the day 14 peak response were available, repertoires could be characterized only after the peak T cell response. Conclusions about previously exposed vaccinees are limited because only six or seven AZD1222 recipients were SARS-CoV-2 seropositive at baseline.

This clone came up once. Its antigen is not yet known. No base-level quality is on record; no much larger clone is a single base apart. The receptor's source is an adult who received the AZD1222 COVID-19 vaccine. Sequencing used peripheral blood, obtained 28 days after the second AZD1222 dose.

At the DNA level, the sequence is TGTGCCAGCAGTCCCCCAGATACGCAGTATTTT. Its protein reads: CASSPPDTQYF. The sequence joins TRBV2 to TRBJ2-3, with an unclear D gene assignment. The germline V gene supplies CDR1 SNHLY and CDR2 FYNNEI. Measured from the cysteine to the phenylalanine, the CDR3 is 11 residues long. Only the CDR3 portion is preserved as DNA: 33 bases, with reading frame beginning at the first base. Relative to germline, V is 5 bases shorter and J is 4 bases shorter, with 4 bases between their ends.